Shown below are 14 T cell receptor beta chains from a single sample sequenced in a study of cytomegalovirus exposure and HLA in healthy donors. PCR amplification relied on 60 Vbeta primers (plus 13 Jbeta primers). The data were produced by immunoSEQ multiplex PCR, yet TCRdb's version contains in-frame clones alone and is incomplete. The sample holds about 230,000 clones; approximately 84% are singletons and the top ten take 0.24%. The sequencing input was PBMCs. The receptors shown here come from a girl aged 2-9 years in good health and CMV-seronegative.

J is TRBJ1-4 and V is TRBV27; D is undetermined. The germline V gene has CDR1 MNHEY and CDR2 SMNVEV (reference sequence). The CDR3 runs to 12 residues. Trimming took off 6 bases at V and 0 bases at J, with 2 bases between the two ends. The CDR3 is CASSSTNEKLFF. Here the CDR3 DNA reads TGTGCCAGCAGCTCAACTAATGAAAAACTGTTTTTT. The entire variable domain, with the rest obtained from reference TRBV27 and TRBJ1-4, is as follows: EAQVTQNPRYLITVTGKKLTVTCSQNMNHEYMSWYRQDPGLGLRQIYYSMNVEVTDKGDVPEGYKVSRKEKRNFPLILESPSPNQTSLYFCASSSTNEKLFFGSGTQLSVL.

The J gene is TRBJ2-5, the V gene TRBV19, with 8 bases matching TRBD1. J was trimmed by 4 bases and V by 1 base; bases with no gene match: 5. Germline CDR1 reads LNHDA; CDR2 reads SQIVND (reference sequence). The CDR3 is 15 residues long. CDR3 DNA: TGTGCCAGTAGTATAGGCCAGGGGGCAGTAGAGACCCAGTACTTC. Its protein is CASSIGQGAVETQYF.

This clone has just one count. This chain uses TRBV4-2 with TRBJ2-2, with D perhaps TRBD2 (6 bases). Trimming left V 4 bases short and J 7 bases short, with 16 bases between. The CDR3 contains 15 residues. In germline, CDR1 is LGHNA, CDR2 YNFKEQ. CDR3 nucleotides: TGTGCCAGCAGCCCACCGGGACTTCCCTACGGGGAGCTGTTTTTT. This codes for CASSPPGLPYGELFF.

This clone was observed a handful of times. V gene TRBV5-6 combines with J gene TRBJ2-5; 7 nucleotides align to TRBD2. V lost 4 bases, J lost 1 base, and 7 bases stayed unmatched. This CDR3 is built from 15 residues. CDR1 and CDR2 from the germline V gene are SGHDT and YYEEEE. The CDR3 DNA reads as TGTGCCAGCAGCCGGGGTTGGGGGGGCCAAGAGACCCAGTACTTC. Translation gives CASSRGWGGQETQYF.

This CDR3 is CASSSDSQGDEKLFF. DNA of the CDR3: TGCGCCAGCAGCTCGGACTCACAGGGGGACGAAAAACTGTTTTTT. J is TRBJ1-4 and V is TRBV5-1, with 8 nucleotides matching TRBD1. Germline V lookup: CDR1 SGHRS, CDR2 YFSETQ. Trimming cost V 3 bases and J 8 bases; bases outside gene matches: 9. This CDR3 spans 15 amino acids.

This chain uses TRBV2 with TRBJ1-6; weak D call: TRBD1 (6 bases). The V gene lost 6 bases and the J gene lost 6 bases, with 15 bases spanning the gap. The CDR3 contains 15 residues. Germline-derived CDR1 and CDR2 are SNHLY and FYNNEI. CDR3 bases: TGTGCCAGCAGCCAAGAAACAGGGCTTAATTCACCCCTCCACTTT. Translated: CASSQETGLNSPLHF. Together with reference TRBV2 and TRBJ1-6, the CDR3 gives the full variable domain: EPEVTQTPSHQVTQMGQEVILRCVPISNHLYFYWYRQILGQKVEFLVSFYNNEISEKSEIFDDQFSVERPDGSNFTLKIRSTKLEDSAMYFCASSQETGLNSPLHFGNGTRLTVT.

Only one count was recorded for this clone. The chain is built from TRBV13 and TRBJ2-3; possibly TRBD2 for D (5 bases). The CDR3 is made up of 12 amino acids. The V gene lost 1 base and the J gene lost 7 bases, with 6 bases spanning the gap. CDR1 and CDR2 from the germline V gene are PRHDT and FYEKMQ (reference sequence). Written as DNA, the CDR3 is TGTGCCAGCAGCTTAGCGGGAAATACGCAGTATTTT. It translates to CASSLAGNTQYF. The whole variable domain, remainder taken from reference TRBV13 and TRBJ2-3, is AAGVIQSPRHLIKEKRETATLKCYPIPRHDTVYWYQQGPGQDPQFLISFYEKMQSDKGSIPDRFSAQQFSDYHSELNMSSLELGDSALYFCASSLAGNTQYFGPGTRLTVL.

The V call is TRBV5-1, the J call TRBJ1-1; 11 bases are a match to TRBD1. J lost 5 bases, V lost 2 bases, and 8 bases had no gene match. The CDR3 covers 16 residues. Germline CDR1 is SGHRS and CDR2 is YFSETQ. This chain's CDR3 is CASSFGQGARGTEAFF. The DNA for the CDR3 is TGCGCCAGCAGCTTCGGACAGGGGGCGCGAGGAACTGAAGCTTTCTTT.

The chain joins TRBV29-1 to TRBJ2-3; a possible D gene is TRBD2 (6 bases). Germline values: CDR1 SQVTM, CDR2 ANQGSEA. This CDR3 is built from 13 residues. The V end was cut by 4 bases, the J end by 1 base, with 9 bases between. CDR3 amino acids: CSVVSGGTDTQYF. Here the CDR3 DNA reads TGCAGCGTTGTTAGCGGCGGCACAGATACGCAGTATTTT.

This chain connects TRBV2 to TRBJ2-7; 8 nucleotides agree with TRBD2. This CDR3 comprises 14 residues. CDR1 is SNHLY, CDR2 FYNNEI, per germline. V dropped 10 bases and J dropped 7; count of bases not matched to a gene: 15. Here the CDR3 reads CATQGNGRAGEQYF. CDR3 nucleotide sequence: TGTGCCACCCAAGGTAACGGGAGGGCCGGGGAGCAGTACTTC. Combining the CDR3 with reference TRBV2 and TRBJ2-7 gives the whole variable domain EPEVTQTPSHQVTQMGQEVILRCVPISNHLYFYWYRQILGQKVEFLVSFYNNEISEKSEIFDDQFSVERPDGSNFTLKIRSTKLEDSAMYFCATQGNGRAGEQYFGPGTRLTVT.

In its sample, this clone was seen a few times. The V gene is TRBV7-9, the J gene TRBJ1-4; 7 bases fit TRBD1. V lost 3 bases, J lost 2 bases, and 9 bases stayed unmatched. CDR1 is SEHNR, CDR2 FQNEAQ, per germline (reference sequence). The CDR3 totals 17 residues. CDR3 nucleotide sequence: TGTGCCAGCAGCTTCACCGGGACAGAGAGGACTAATGAAAAACTGTTTTTT. This translates into CASSFTGTERTNEKLFF.

V usage is TRBV6-6 and J usage is TRBJ1-1, with D uncertain. The CDR3 length is 15 residues. V was cut by 0 bases and J by 2 bases, with 10 bases left in between. Germline V lookup: CDR1 MNHNY, CDR2 SVGAGI (reference sequence). The CDR3 DNA reads as TGTGCCAGCAGTTACTCGGGAGGTTCCAACACTGAAGCTTTCTTT. Encoded protein: CASSYSGGSNTEAFF.

This clone was seen a few times. The gene calls are TRBV27 and TRBJ2-1; a possible D gene is TRBD2 (7 bases). Between the trimmed V and J ends, which lost 8 bases and 9 bases, there was a span of 23 bases. CDR3 length equals 15 residues. Germline-derived CDR1 and CDR2 are MNHEY and SMNVEV (reference sequence). The CDR3 reads CASVPGGPAISEQFF. The CDR3 coding sequence is TGTGCCAGCGTACCGGGGGGCCCGGCAATTAGTGAGCAGTTCTTC.

The J gene is TRBJ2-3, the V gene TRBV5-1; 9 positions agree with TRBD2. Losses at the gene ends were 0 bases for V and 2 bases for J; bases not matched to a gene: 7. The CDR3 totals 17 residues. Germline-derived CDR1 and CDR2 are SGHRS and YFSETQ. The DNA for the CDR3 is TGCGCCAGCAGCTTGGCCGTAACTAGCGGGTACACAGATACGCAGTATTTT. It is translated as CASSLAVTSGYTDTQYF.